The entry below describes one T cell receptor (beta chain). The length of the CDR3 is 15 residues. J was trimmed by 2 bases and V by 4 bases; bases with no gene match: 7. Per germline, CDR1 LGHDT and CDR2 YNNKEL (reference sequence). Participants had their cohort set by participant-reported clinical history. Recovery among Cohort 3 donors was established by two negative PCRs, clearance, or symptom resolution. The data were obtained in a study of blood T cell repertoires in COVID-19. Whole-study context: Sample material is recorded as cDNA or gDNA derived from T cells, B-cell-depleted T cells, or PBMCs.

TCRdb's table, derived via immunoSEQ multiplex PCR, lists solely in-frame clones and lacks some. The data contain fewer than 200,000 clones, around 90% of them seen just once; the ten biggest clones take up roughly 9%. The receptor's source is a woman under 30 who had recovered from COVID-19. The chain carries TRBV3-1 (or the pseudogene TRBV3-2) and TRBJ1-2; 7 bases agree with TRBD1. The sample consisted of PBMCs or T cells enriched from blood (not recorded which). CDR3 amino acids: CASSRSPTGNYGYTF. The CDR3 DNA reads TGTGCCAGCAGCCGCTCCCCGACAGGGAACTATGGCTACACCTTC.